This TCR beta chain was documented in a study of T cells in Graves' hyperthyroidism and ophthalmopathy. The investigators amplified TCR beta CDR3 regions from RNA transcripts. The study used the HTBI primer set for a first-round RT-PCR of the TCR CDR3. In TCRdb, the multiplex PCR reads were re-called with MiXCR into one record per CDR3 protein. The sample carries about 610,000 distinct CDR3 sequences, about 45% recorded once. Broader study findings: Clonotypes that were expanded in thyroid above 0.001 mostly appeared in blood too.

This clonotype was counted many times. What it binds is not known. A lack of ophthalmopathy progression within 18 months defined stable Graves' hyperthyroidism. The study enrolled patients aged 18 to 65 with newly diagnosed hyperthyroidism of under 2 months' duration. The study left out patients who had uncontrolled infection, other autoimmune disease, pregnancy or lactation. The TCR was taken from a woman in her late teens or twenties with Graves' hyperthyroidism. Sequencing input: peripheral blood or thyroid tissue (not recorded which).

CDR3 region: CASSLISNSPLHF. DNA of the CDR3: TGTGCCAGCAGCTTAATCTCGAATTCACCCCTCCACTTT. The rearrangement links TRBV5-5 to TRBJ1-6; D unresolved. Germline CDR1 SGHKS, CDR2 YYEKEE (reference sequence). The CDR3 totals 13 residues. Trimming pared 2 bases from V and 7 bases from J, leaving 7 bases between.